This T cell receptor beta chain was identified during a study of post-analysis software for immune sequencing data. Findings and limits, study-wide: Patients showed TRBV5-6, TRBV5-1 and TRBV20-1 among several TRBV segments more frequent than in controls.

The CDR3 sequence is 14 residues long. The V segment lost 2 bases and the J segment 2 bases; nucleotides outside the gene matches: 2. Germline CDR1 and CDR2: MNHEY and SVGAGI. There are many counts of this clonotype. What it binds is not known. TCR beta cDNA libraries had unique molecular identifiers. Via MiXCR, TCRdb re-called the PCR reads, giving one row per CDR3 protein. The sample includes hundreds of thousands of distinct CDR3 sequences, 30% of them seen just once. This clonotype was sampled from a girl aged 10-17 years with multiple sclerosis. Sequencing was carried out using blood. The chain has TRBV6-5 and TRBJ2-7; 8 bases are a match to TRBD1. The CDR3 DNA sequence: TGTGCCAGCAGTTACCGACAGGGGACCTACGAGCAGTACTTC. Translated, it gives CASSYRQGTYEQYF.